This is a list of T cell receptor beta chains from one sample in a study of control samples from healthy donors and cancer patients. Measured with immunoSEQ multiplex PCR; TCRdb has only the in-frame clones, and not every one. In the table there are about 67,000 clones, 80% to 90% of which are singletons. Input material: PBMCs. The receptors here all came from a woman in her fifties or sixties with head and neck cancer. Each CDR3 is given with its conserved first and last residue. D genes are given only for firm matches. Clone size appears in some rows only: once, few, many, or a class for an expanded clone.

abundance,j_gene,d_gene,v_gene,CDR3aa,CDR3nt
NA,TRBJ2-1,TRBD2,TRBV3-1/TRBV3-2,CASSPLGTSVNEQFF,TGTGCCAGCAGCCCTCTCGGGACTAGCGTTAATGAGCAGTTCTTC
NA,TRBJ1-5,NA,TRBV21-1,CASSSPDREGQPQHF,TGTGCCAGCAGCTCCCCGGACAGGGAAGGCCAGCCCCAGCATTTT
NA,TRBJ2-5,TRBD1,TRBV5-1,CASSLGGQGQETQYF,TGCGCCAGCAGCTTGGGTGGACAGGGGCAAGAGACCCAGTACTTC
NA,TRBJ1-4,TRBD1,TRBV7-2,CASSQGTDYNEKLFF,TGTGCCAGCAGCCAAGGGACAGATTATAATGAAAAACTGTTTTTT
NA,TRBJ1-5,NA,TRBV30,CAWSVSSNQPQHF,TGTGCCTGGAGTGTAAGTAGCAATCAGCCCCAGCATTTT
NA,TRBJ2-5,NA,TRBV5-1,CASSLGETVKETQYF,TGCGCCAGCAGTCTTGGTGAAACGGTAAAAGAGACCCAGTACTTC
NA,TRBJ2-6,NA,TRBV7-9,CASSPRPQGGPSGANVLTF,TGTGCCAGCAGCCCCCGACCACAGGGTGGCCCCTCTGGGGCCAACGTCCTGACTTTC
few,TRBJ2-5,NA,TRBV2,CASSFDSRETQYF,TGTGCCAGCAGTTTTGACAGTCGGGAGACCCAGTACTTC
NA,TRBJ1-5,NA,TRBV18,CASSPERQSNQPQHF,TGTGCCAGCTCACCAGAGAGACAGAGCAATCAGCCCCAGCATTTT
NA,TRBJ1-6,TRBD1,TRBV6-2/TRBV6-3,CASSDRDRMSSYNSPLHF,TGTGCCAGCAGTGATCGGGACAGGATGAGCTCCTATAATTCACCCCTCCACTTT
NA,TRBJ2-1,TRBD2,TRBV7-2,CASSLRRGGGGQFF,TGTGCCAGCAGCTTACGGCGGGGGGGCGGCGGGCAGTTCTTC
once,TRBJ1-2,NA,TRBV4-3,CASSQDGGIYGYTF,TGCGCCAGCAGCCAAGATGGGGGCATCTATGGCTACACCTTC
NA,TRBJ2-3,TRBD1,TRBV30,CAWARQGGGTDTQYF,TGTGCCTGGGCAAGACAGGGGGGCGGCACAGATACGCAGTATTTT
NA,TRBJ1-3,NA,TRBV6-2/TRBV6-3,CASSYQGSGNTIYF,TGTGCCAGCAGTTACCAGGGAAGTGGAAACACCATATATTTT
few,TRBJ1-2,NA,TRBV19,CATSTEPYGYTF,TGTGCCACCTCGACAGAACCCTATGGCTACACCTTC
NA,TRBJ1-4,NA,TRBV28,CASSSTFGLLEKLFF,TGTGCCAGCAGTTCAACATTTGGACTTCTGGAAAAACTGTTTTTT
NA,TRBJ1-2,TRBD1,TRBV5-5,CASSLETGTNYGYTF,TGTGCCAGCAGCTTGGAGACAGGGACTAACTATGGCTACACCTTC
NA,TRBJ2-2,TRBD2,TRBV19,CASSLLTRGGAGRESTGELFF,TGTGCCAGTAGTCTACTCACTCGCGGGGGGGCAGGTCGGGAGTCCACCGGGGAGCTGTTTTTT
NA,TRBJ1-6,TRBD1,TRBV13,CASSLGPDRGNPGSYNSPLHF,TGTGCCAGCAGCTTAGGCCCGGACAGGGGGAACCCCGGCTCCTATAATTCACCCCTCCACTTT
NA,TRBJ1-1,NA,TRBV6-5,CASSPPGAEWEAFF,TGTGCCAGCAGTCCCCCAGGGGCGGAGTGGGAGGCTTTCTTT
NA,TRBJ2-7,NA,TRBV28,CASKKEGLYEQYF,TGTGCCAGCAAGAAAGAGGGGCTCTACGAGCAGTACTTC
once,TRBJ1-4,NA,TRBV11-2,CASSLEWRANEKLFF,TGTGCCAGCAGCTTAGAGTGGCGAGCAAATGAAAAACTGTTTTTT
once,TRBJ1-1,NA,TRBV5-1,CASSQPPGRVNTEAFF,TGCGCCAGCAGCCAACCACCCGGCAGGGTAAACACTGAAGCTTTCTTT